This T cell receptor beta chain was obtained from a study of T cell responses to AZD1222 COVID-19 vaccine. Study-wide findings and caveats: Seropositive at baseline were only six or seven AZD1222 recipients.

Of note for this clone: The antigen remains unidentified.

TCRdb's copy holds only in-frame clones and misses some; the assay was immunoSEQ multiplex PCR. The top ten hold 2.2% of the sample, which has 84,000 or so clones, roughly nine tenths seen once. The sequence derives from an adult in good health. The specimen was peripheral blood, collected on day 0 of AZD1222 vaccination.

The CDR3 loop is CASSSTGPEVQFF. As DNA, the CDR3 is TGCGCCAGCAGCTCGACAGGGCCAGAGGTGCAGTTCTTC. The chain is built from TRBV5-1 and TRBJ2-1, with 7 bases aligning to TRBD1. This CDR3 spans 13 amino acids. Germline CDR1 SGHRS, CDR2 YFSETQ. The J segment lost 12 bases and the V segment lost 3 bases, leaving 9 bases of the junction unmatched.